This TCR beta chain emerged from a study of beta chain features in type 1 diabetes. Notes on the study in general: There was no resolution here of whether HLA type influences TCRB rearrangement.

Note on this clone: Its target is unknown.

Expressed TCRB transcripts were sequenced because the entire RNA isolate underwent reverse transcription. Clones were sequenced by immunoSEQ multiplex PCR, and TCRdb holds only the in-frame ones, with some missing. The sample contains around 500,000 clones, about an eighth of which appear only once. Germline-derived CDR1 and CDR2 are SGHVS and FQNEAQ. This CDR3 contains 13 residues. The V end was cut by 5 bases, the J end by 0 bases, with 7 bases between. The sequence derives from a woman aged 18-35 years in good health. The sequenced sample consisted of naive CD4+ T cells from blood. The chain uses TRBV7-8 and TRBJ1-1; no firm D call. The CDR3 sequence is CASSPRLNTEAFF. The CDR3 DNA sequence: TGTGCCAGCAGCCCCCGGCTGAACACTGAAGCTTTCTTT.